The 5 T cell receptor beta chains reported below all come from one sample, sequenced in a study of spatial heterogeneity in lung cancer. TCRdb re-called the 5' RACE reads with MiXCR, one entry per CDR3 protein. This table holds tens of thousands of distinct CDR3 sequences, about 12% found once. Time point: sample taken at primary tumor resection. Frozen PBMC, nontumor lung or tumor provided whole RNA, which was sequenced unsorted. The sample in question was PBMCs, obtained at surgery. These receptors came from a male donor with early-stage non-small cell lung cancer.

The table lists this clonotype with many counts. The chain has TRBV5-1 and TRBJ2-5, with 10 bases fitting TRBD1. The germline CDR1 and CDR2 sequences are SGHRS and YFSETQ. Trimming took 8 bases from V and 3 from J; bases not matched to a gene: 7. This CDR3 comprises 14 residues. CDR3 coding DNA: TGCGCCAGTCAAGGGACAGGGGTCGAAGAGACCCAGTACTTC. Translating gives CASQGTGVEETQYF.

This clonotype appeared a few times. The DNA for the CDR3 is TGTGCCAGCAGCTCGCCAACAGGGGGGGAAAAACTGTTTTTT. Its translation: CASSSPTGGEKLFF. The V and J genes are TRBV28 and TRBJ1-4; TRBD1 matches 8 bases. V shed 6 bases, J shed 8 bases, and the junction held 8 bases outside the gene matches. Germline V lookup: CDR1 MDHEN, CDR2 SYDVKM. This CDR3 has 14 amino acids.

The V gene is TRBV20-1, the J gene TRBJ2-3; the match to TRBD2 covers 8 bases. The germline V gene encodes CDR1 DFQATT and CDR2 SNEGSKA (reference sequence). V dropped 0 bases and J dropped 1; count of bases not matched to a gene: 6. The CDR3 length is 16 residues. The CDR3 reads CSARDLGSGGTDTQYF. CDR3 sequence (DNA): TGCAGTGCTAGAGATTTGGGTAGCGGGGGCACAGATACGCAGTATTTT.

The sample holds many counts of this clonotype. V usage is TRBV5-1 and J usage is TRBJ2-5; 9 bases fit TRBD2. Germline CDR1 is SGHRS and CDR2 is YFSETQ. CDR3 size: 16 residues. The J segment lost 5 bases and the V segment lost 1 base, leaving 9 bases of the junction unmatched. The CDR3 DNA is TGCGCCAGCAGCTTGCTTGGCGGGGGGGCCATGGAGACCCAGTACTTC. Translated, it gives CASSLLGGGAMETQYF.

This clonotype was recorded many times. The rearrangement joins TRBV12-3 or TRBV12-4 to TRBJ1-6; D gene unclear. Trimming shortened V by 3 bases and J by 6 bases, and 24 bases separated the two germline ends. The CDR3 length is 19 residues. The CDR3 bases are TGTGCCAGCAGTTTTATCGGGTCCGGCACTCGTCCGCGTAATTCACCCCTCCACTTT. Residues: CASSFIGSGTRPRNSPLHF.